This T cell receptor (beta chain) was captured in a study of blood T cells in healthy people across ages (dated by TCRdb to between 2015 and 2016). Study-level background: In model experiments, roughly one uniquely barcoded TCR beta cDNA molecule per two T cells was captured by template switching. The donors were split into four age groups: young (average 16 years), middle-aged (around 40), aged (62) and long-lived (under 90). The study measured age-related changes in TCR beta repertoire diversity using deep sequencing normalized with unique cDNA molecular identifiers. Two additional independent replicas of 1 million unique cDNA reads from the same blood draw were analyzed for two donors (one aged 18 to 29 and one aged 80 or older).

The method behind the library was 5' RACE. The listed sequencing device is Illumina HiSeq 2500. A second PCR of roughly 6 to 11 cycles was performed with a sample-barcoded 5' primer and a J-beta primer mix. Each TCR beta cDNA molecule received a unique molecular identifier from a template-switch 5' adaptor carrying 12 random nucleotides. Each sample yielded at least 2.5 million CDR3-containing paired-end reads. All of the RNA was converted into first-strand cDNA using the Mint cDNA synthesis kit, with a TRBC-specific oligonucleotide serving as the primer. All cDNA was treated with uracil-DNA glycosylase and then went through a first 18-cycle PCR with the universal primers M1SS and BC2_uni_R. In the original analysis: For normalization, 1 million high-quality reads were randomly selected from each sample, with every read carrying a distinct molecular identifier. Instead of being binned into consensus sequences, reads that shared molecular identifiers were thrown out. MiTCR, with a Q25 quality threshold and the strictest error-elimination algorithm, was used for CDR3 identification, clonotype clustering and error correction. Lower-bound total TCR beta diversity was estimated with a nonparametric unseen species model using Euler transformation. TCRdb reanalyzed the raw reads on its own, using fastp at Q25 for trimming and MiXCR for clone calling, and kept in-frame beta chains. Under each unique CDR3 protein, matching rows form one entry showing the most common genes and DNA. The V and J calls were determined by TCRdb, not by the authors. Counted in this sample were approximately 580,000 distinct CDR3 sequences; approximately 25% of them appeared once. The top ten clones comprise just under 9% of the sample.

The 39 donors, aged roughly 6 to 100 years, were systemically healthy Caucasian individuals from Russia. Each donor gave approximately 10 milliliters of peripheral blood, collected into EDTA-treated Vacutainer tubes. PBMCs were isolated by Ficoll-Paque density-gradient centrifugation, with at least 6 million obtained per sample. Trizol reagent was used to extract total RNA from the PBMCs, yielding at least 5.5 micrograms per sample. For every donor, an aliquot of PBMCs went through flow cytometry to measure the percentages of naive CD45RAhigh/CD27high T cells. As for this clonotype: The target of this receptor is not known. The record has no base qualities; no much larger clone is one base away.

General conclusions and limits of the study: Observed TCR beta diversity correlated strongly with the percentage of naive T cells measured by flow cytometry. Estimates of total diversity from one million sequenced T cells were regarded as lower bounds and underestimates. Compared with the aged group, more naive CD4+ T cells, fewer expanded clones and increased TCR diversity were shown by the long-lived group, suggesting age selection. Because the CMV infection status of the donors was unknown, age-related changes in expanded clonotypes may potentially have been confounded. Bulk unsorted PBMC profiling prevented conclusive comparison of naive and antigen-experienced compartments. Observed TCR beta diversity per million T cells fell roughly linearly with age, and a significant reduction was already apparent by age around 40.

From a lookup of the germline V gene, CDR1 and CDR2 are SGHVS and FQNEAQ. Deletion took 6 bases off V and 2 bases off J, with a span of 18 bases between the germline ends. From the cysteine up to the phenylalanine, the CDR3 has a length of 16 residues. Here the CDR3 DNA is all that survives: 48 bases in frame from base 1. These data are also associated with another study on T cells of mothers and their children. Looking at the second paper: The donors were nine systemically healthy Caucasian individuals, made up of three mothers and their six children. cDNA synthesis used all of the extracted RNA, with roughly 1.5 ug of RNA in each 15 ul reaction. Sample barcodes and 2-4 random nucleotides were added via the M1S primer in the second PCR. Over 9 million TCR beta CDR3 reads came from each mother, compared with around 3 million reads from each child. Thymic selection shapes the output of TCR recombination in a similar way in related and unrelated pairs, and inherited differences have a minor effect. Normalized repertoire overlap was always slightly but never significantly higher in related than unrelated mother-child pairs. No persistent microchimeric T cell clones were found, with a detection sensitivity of approximately 100 clones per million clonotypes. In the study, deep NGS was used to compare the TCR beta repertoires of mothers and children, and features distinguishing related mother-child pairs from unrelated individuals were sought. The mean age was 40 +/- 4 years for the mothers and about 12 +/- 4 years for the children. Libraries were sequenced on Illumina HiSeq 2000 with 100+100 nt paired-end reads after adapter ligation with NEBNext reagents. To prevent cross-contamination, the mother and child libraries were prepared one month apart and sequenced in separate runs. For each donor, between 500,000 and 2,000,000 distinct TCR beta clonotypes were identified. Naive TCR beta clonotypes were estimated from low-frequency clonotypes matched to each donor's FACS-determined naive share, without sorting.

The material sequenced was blood. The sequence derives from a boy younger than 18 in good health. This receptor chain uses TRBV7-8 and TRBJ2-3, with TRBD2 as a weak D call on 6 bases. The sequenced DNA is TGTGCCAGCAGTCGCCTGGGCGGGACCGACACAGATACGCAGTATTTT. It specifies CASSRLGGTDTDTQYF.